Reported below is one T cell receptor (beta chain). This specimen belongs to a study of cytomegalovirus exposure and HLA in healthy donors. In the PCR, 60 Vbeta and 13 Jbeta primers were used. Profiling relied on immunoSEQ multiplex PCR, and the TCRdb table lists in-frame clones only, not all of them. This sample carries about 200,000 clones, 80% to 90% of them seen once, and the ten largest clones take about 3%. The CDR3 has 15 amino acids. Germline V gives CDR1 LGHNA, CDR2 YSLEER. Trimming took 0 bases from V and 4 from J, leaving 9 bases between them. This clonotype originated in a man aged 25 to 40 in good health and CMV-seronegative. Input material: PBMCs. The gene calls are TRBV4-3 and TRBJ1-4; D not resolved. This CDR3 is CASSQDLGSNEKLFF. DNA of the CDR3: TGCGCCAGCAGCCAAGATTTGGGGAGTAATGAAAAACTGTTTTTT.